This TCR beta chain was sequenced in a study of blood T cell repertoires in COVID-19. On the study more broadly: In each case, the material was cDNA or gDNA derived from T cells, B-cell-depleted T cells, or PBMCs.

This table comes from immunoSEQ multiplex PCR, and its TCRdb copy is limited to in-frame clones, with some not included. The table lists a few hundred thousand clones, 70% to 90% of them singletons. This CDR3 spans 12 amino acids. The trim removed 7 bases at V and 1 base at J, leaving 3 bases unmatched. CDR1 and CDR2 (germline): GTSNPN, SVGIG (reference sequence). Adults between roughly 18 and 95 years of age took part from 24 US areas. Cohort assignment relied on participant-reported clinical history. Cohort 3 recovered donors had two negative PCRs, clearance, or symptom resolution. In its sample, this clone was seen once.

This TCR derives from a woman in her twenties or thirties who had recovered from COVID-19. J is TRBJ1-1 and V is TRBV30, with 7 bases lining up with TRBD1. The material sequenced was PBMCs or T cells enriched from blood (not recorded which). CDR3 in DNA: TGTGCCTCGGACAGGTGGAACACTGAAGCTTTCTTT. Encoded protein: CASDRWNTEAFF.